This TCR beta chain was captured by sequencing in a study of coeliac disease. Findings and caveats of the study: Active celiac intraepithelial and lamina propria samples had lower TRB and TRG clonality than control samples. Few TRB amino acid sequences were shared between samples; most were unique.

Produced via immunoSEQ multiplex PCR; TCRdb's table is partial and in-frame only. The data contain 5,500 to 7,000 clones, around 67% of them singletons. A note on this clone: Its antigen is not known.

With 1 base removed from V and 14 bases from J, the gap between germline ends came to 12 bases. CDR3 length equals 12 residues. Germline V CDR1 and CDR2: KGHSH, LQKENI. The sequenced sample consisted of lamina propria lymphocytes from the gut. The sequence was collected from a man over 45 with active celiac disease. The genes are TRBV18 and TRBJ2-1, with D possibly matching TRBD1 (6 bases). The CDR3 here is CASSPLQGQEFF. CDR3 sequence (DNA): TGTGCCAGCTCACCACTACAGGGTCAAGAGTTCTTC.